This T cell receptor (beta chain) appears in the sequencing data of a study of cytomegalovirus exposure and HLA in healthy donors. Whole-study results and caveats: Analysis performed later showed TCR beta chains linked to HLA being more clonally expanded than equally common others.

The PCR was carried out with 60 Vbeta primers and 13 Jbeta primers. The assay was immunoSEQ multiplex PCR, and TCRdb's table has in-frame clones only and misses some. The sample yields tens of thousands of clones, about 70% seen once. Germline V gene data show CDR1 as LGHNA and CDR2 as YSLEER. Trimming shortened V by 0 bases and J by 2 bases, and 13 bases separated the two germline ends. The CDR3 extends over 16 amino acids. This clone has just a few counts. Its antigen remains unidentified. The V call is TRBV4-3, the J call TRBJ2-5; TRBD2 is a possible D gene (5 bases). The sample comprised PBMCs. The TCR originated in a woman in her fifties or sixties in good health and CMV-seropositive. This chain's CDR3 is CASSQDYGVIQETQYF. CDR3 nucleotides: TGCGCCAGCAGCCAAGATTACGGGGTGATACAAGAGACCCAGTACTTC.